The 8 T cell receptor beta chains reported below all come from one sample, sequenced in a study of T cell repertoires in cytomegalovirus infection. From the reads, TCRdb called clonotypes with MiXCR, one entry per CDR3 protein. This table holds 560,000 or so distinct CDR3 sequences, 15% to 20% found once. Sequencing used CD8+ T cells from PBMCs. The origin of the receptors is a human donor in good health (CMV status not recorded). Some clones in this sample may be carry-over from other donors' samples.

This clonotype was recorded at least ten times. CDR3 nucleotides: TGTGCCAGCAGCTCACAGGGGGCCGGGTATAATCAGCCCCAGCATTTT. Protein sequence: CASSSQGAGYNQPQHF. V and J are TRBV7-9 and TRBJ1-5, with TRBD1 matching 9 bases. CDR3 length: 16 amino acids. After removal of 4 bases from V and 4 bases from J, the junction contained 8 bases not matched to a gene. CDR1 SEHNR and CDR2 FQNEAQ come from the germline V gene (reference sequence).

This clonotype was counted between two and nine times. This chain uses TRBV19 with TRBJ1-1; 7 nucleotides line up with TRBD1. Germline assignment: CDR1 LNHDA and CDR2 SQIVND (reference sequence). The CDR3 runs 15 residues. Unmatched junction bases numbered 1, after V lost 0 bases and J lost 0 bases. CDR3 DNA sequence: TGTGCCAGTAGTATAGAGAGGGGGCTGAACACTGAAGCTTTCTTT. Translation: CASSIERGLNTEAFF.

In DNA form, the CDR3 reads TGTGCCAGCAGCCAAGCGGACACTGAAGCTTTCTTT. This sequence encodes CASSQADTEAFF. The chain combines TRBV5-4 with TRBJ1-1; D is unclear. V was trimmed by 4 bases and J by 3 bases, leaving 7 bases between them. The CDR3 has 12 residues. Germline assignment: CDR1 SGHNT and CDR2 YYREEE (reference sequence).

This clonotype was seen a handful of times. The rearrangement uses TRBV27 and TRBJ2-2; 9 bases are a match to TRBD2. The germline gives CDR1 MNHEY, CDR2 SMNVEV (reference sequence). V gave up 4 bases and J gave up 6 bases; unmatched junction bases: 3. The length of the CDR3 is 14 residues. The CDR3 DNA sequence: TGTGCCAGCAGTTCTAGGACTAGCGCCGGGGAGCTGTTTTTT. Its protein is CASSSRTSAGELFF.

In its sample, this clonotype was seen many times. The rearrangement links TRBV27 to TRBJ2-7, with a weak D call TRBD1 (6 bases). V lost 9 bases and J 1 base, leaving 13 bases between the germline ends. CDR1 and CDR2 from the germline V gene are MNHEY and SMNVEV (reference sequence). The CDR3 totals 13 residues. CDR3 coding DNA: TGTGCCAGTACGGACAGCAATTCCTACGAGCAGTACTTC. This encodes CASTDSNSYEQYF.

In its sample, this clonotype was seen a few times. This chain links TRBV3-1 with TRBJ2-7, with a tentative D call TRBD1 (9 bases). From germline, CDR1 is LGHDT and CDR2 YNNKEL (reference sequence). Deletions cut 4 bases from V and 1 base from J, with 26 bases between. This CDR3 has 19 amino acids. CDR3 sequence (DNA): TGTGCCAGCAGCCCCTGGGACAGGGATGAACTAGCGGTATCCTACGAGCAGTACTTC. Its translation: CASSPWDRDELAVSYEQYF.

This clonotype was counted only a few times. The chain employs TRBV11-2 and TRBJ1-1; no clear D gene. V gave up 7 bases and J gave up 2 bases, with 14 bases separating them. The CDR3 extends over 14 amino acids. Germline CDR1 and CDR2: SGHAT and FQNNGV. CDR3 loop: CASTPPDANTEAFF. The CDR3 bases are TGTGCCAGCACCCCCCCCGACGCTAACACTGAAGCTTTCTTT.

As to this clonotype: This may be a read error, as it is one base from a much larger clone. CDR3 protein: CASSFTEVEQFF. Written as DNA, the CDR3 is TGTGCCAGCAGCTTTACGGAAGTTGAGCAGTTCTTC. The rearrangement links TRBV5-4 to TRBJ2-1, with unresolved D. CDR1 SGHNT and CDR2 YYREEE come from the germline V gene (reference sequence). Trimming removed 2 bases from V and 9 bases from J, with 9 bases in between. The CDR3 extends over 12 amino acids.